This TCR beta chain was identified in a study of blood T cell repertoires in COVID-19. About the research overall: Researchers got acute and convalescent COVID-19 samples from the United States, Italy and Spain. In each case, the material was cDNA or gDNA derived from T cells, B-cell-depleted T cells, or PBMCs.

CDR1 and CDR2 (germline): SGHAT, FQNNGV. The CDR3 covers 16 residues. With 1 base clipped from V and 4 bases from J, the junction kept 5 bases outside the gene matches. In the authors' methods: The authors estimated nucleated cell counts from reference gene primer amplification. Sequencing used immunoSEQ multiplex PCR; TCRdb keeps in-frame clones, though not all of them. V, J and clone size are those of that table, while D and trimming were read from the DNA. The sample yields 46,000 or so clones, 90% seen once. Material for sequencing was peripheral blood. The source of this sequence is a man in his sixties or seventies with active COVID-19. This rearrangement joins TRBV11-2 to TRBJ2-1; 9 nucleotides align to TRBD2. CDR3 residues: CASSLGRLAGYNEQFF. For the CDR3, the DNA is TGTGCCAGCAGCTTAGGTCGTCTAGCGGGGTACAATGAGCAGTTCTTC.